Listed below are T cell receptor beta chains from one sample, sequenced in a study of post-analysis software for immune sequencing data. TCRdb called the PCR reads again in MiXCR, with one record for every CDR3 protein. The profile covers approximately 250,000 distinct CDR3 sequences, with 35% to 40% appearing a single time and around 4.8% taken by the ten largest. Sequencing was performed on blood. These receptors came from a girl between 10 and 17 years old with multiple sclerosis. The CDR3 runs from the conserved cysteine through the conserved F or W. D genes are given only for firm matches. Some rows have no size entry. The others give once, few or many, or a class for an expanded clone.

J gene | clone size | D gene | V gene | CDR3 protein | CDR3 DNA
TRBJ1-5 | few | . | TRBV6-2/TRBV6-3 | CASSSPARPPAFSNQPQHF | TGTGCCAGCAGTTCCCCGGCCCGACCTCCGGCCTTTAGCAATCAGCCCCAGCATTTT
TRBJ1-2 | few | . | TRBV6-5 | CASSYSRGVGGYTF | TGTGCCAGCAGTTACTCGAGAGGGGTGGGAGGCTACACCTTC
TRBJ1-3 | . | . | TRBV12-3/TRBV12-4 | CASSPGFSGNTIYF | TGTGCCAGCAGCCCGGGGTTCTCTGGAAACACCATATATTTT
TRBJ2-5 | many | TRBD1 | TRBV9 | CASSVDVRGRETQYF | TGTGCCAGCAGCGTAGACGTCAGGGGGCGTGAGACCCAGTACTTC
TRBJ1-1 | . | . | TRBV29-1 | CSVRPQDRGLNTEAFF | TGCAGCGTTCGCCCGCAGGACCGGGGATTGAACACTGAAGCTTTCTTT
TRBJ2-1 | many | . | TRBV20-1 | CSAVRDFNNEQFF | TGCAGTGCTGTCCGGGACTTCAACAATGAGCAGTTCTTC
TRBJ1-2 | many | TRBD1 | TRBV29-1 | CSGDREGYTF | TGCAGCGGTGACAGGGAAGGCTACACCTTC
TRBJ2-5 | few | . | TRBV18 | CASSLVPIQETQYF | TGTGCCAGCTCACTGGTCCCCATCCAAGAGACCCAGTACTTC
TRBJ1-6 | . | . | TRBV2 | CASSEAHGRNSPLHF | TGTGCCAGCAGTGAAGCGCACGGGCGTAATTCACCCCTCCACTTT
TRBJ2-1 | . | TRBD1 | TRBV4-1 | CASSPGQGADNEQFF | TGCGCCAGCAGCCCGGGACAGGGGGCGGACAATGAGCAGTTCTTC
TRBJ2-2 | few | . | TRBV5-1 | CASSFSETNTGELFF | TGCGCCAGCAGCTTCAGCGAGACGAACACCGGGGAGCTGTTTTTT
TRBJ2-3 | many | . | TRBV29-1 | CSVVGGTDTQYF | TGCAGCGTTGTGGGGGGCACAGATACGCAGTATTTT
TRBJ1-5 | . | . | TRBV13 | CASSVSNQPQHF | TGTGCCAGCAGCGTCAGCAATCAGCCCCAGCATTTT
TRBJ2-1 | many | . | TRBV27 | CASSFGVGAYNEQFF | TGTGCCAGCAGTTTCGGGGTCGGGGCCTACAATGAGCAGTTCTTC
TRBJ1-2 | many | . | TRBV12-3/TRBV12-4 | CASSPGATYGYTF | TGTGCCAGCAGCCCCGGGGCCACCTATGGCTACACCTTC
TRBJ2-1 | many | . | TRBV3-1 | CASSQDLTKKQFF | TGTGCCAGCAGCCAAGATCTAACTAAGAAGCAGTTCTTC
TRBJ2-3 | . | TRBD2 | TRBV12-3/TRBV12-4 | CASSYRTSGGAQDTQYF | TGTGCCAGCAGTTACAGGACTAGCGGGGGGGCCCAAGATACGCAGTATTTT
TRBJ1-5 | . | . | TRBV5-6 | CASSLAAQPQHF | TGTGCCAGCAGCTTGGCAGCTCAGCCCCAGCATTTT
TRBJ2-7 | . | . | TRBV7-2 | CANSSRTSYIEQYF | TGTGCCAACAGCTCCCGCACCTCGTACATCGAGCAGTACTTC
TRBJ1-1 | . | TRBD1 | TRBV6-5 | CASSKRQGVNTEAFF | TGTGCCAGCAGCAAACGACAGGGTGTGAACACTGAAGCTTTCTTT
TRBJ2-3 | many | . | TRBV6-1 | CASRTALTDTQYF | TGTGCCAGCAGGACAGCTCTCACAGATACGCAGTATTTT